One sample yielded the 18 T cell receptor beta chains listed below, sequenced in a study of cytomegalovirus exposure and HLA in healthy donors. PCR primers comprised 60 Vbeta and 13 Jbeta primers. TCRdb's copy holds only in-frame clones and misses some; the assay was immunoSEQ multiplex PCR. The data hold 110,000 or so clones, with about 61% observed a single time. Sequencing was carried out using PBMCs. All receptors derive from a man aged 18 to 29 in good health and CMV-seropositive.

The gene calls are TRBV11-2 and TRBJ2-1; D gene uncertain. V was pared by 1 base and J by 2 bases, with 9 bases between. The CDR3 sequence is 15 residues long. Germline V gives CDR1 SGHAT, CDR2 FQNNGV. CDR3 sequence reads: CASSLGSSPYNEQFF. The CDR3 nucleotides read TGTGCCAGCAGCTTAGGGAGCTCCCCCTACAATGAGCAGTTCTTC. The entire variable domain, with the rest obtained from reference TRBV11-2 and TRBJ2-1, is as follows: EAGVAQSPRYKIIEKRQSVAFWCNPISGHATLYWYQQILGQGPKLLIQFQNNGVVDDSQLPKDRFSAERLKGVDSTLKIQPAKLEDSAVYLCASSLGSSPYNEQFFGPGTRLTVL.

This sequence joins TRBV9 and TRBJ1-1, with TRBD1 as a possible D gene (5 bases). V shed 0 bases and J shed 2 bases, with 11 bases lying between them. The CDR3 contains 15 residues. Germline V gives CDR1 SGDLS, CDR2 YYNGEE. The chain's CDR3 is CASSVVVRANTEAFF. The CDR3 nucleotides are TGTGCCAGCAGCGTAGTAGTCAGGGCCAACACTGAAGCTTTCTTT.

The gene calls are TRBV6-5 and TRBJ1-1; no firm D call. This CDR3 region has 16 residues. The germline V and J ends were trimmed by 4 bases and 1 base, with 16 bases remaining between them. The germline V gene has CDR1 MNHEY and CDR2 SVGAGI. The CDR3 here is CASSSTQTYTNTEAFF. DNA for the CDR3: TGTGCCAGCAGTTCAACCCAGACATACACGAACACTGAAGCTTTCTTT.

The rearrangement uses TRBV6-5 and TRBJ1-6; D gene unclear. There are 13 residues in the CDR3. Germline V lookup: CDR1 MNHEY, CDR2 SVGAGI. V lost 7 bases, J lost 10 bases, and 14 bases lay in between. CDR3 in DNA: TGTGCCAGCATGTCGGGGTTCGAATCACCCCTCCACTTT. Translation gives CASMSGFESPLHF.

The chain uses TRBV27 and TRBJ1-6; D unresolved. The CDR3 spans 13 residues. Trimming cost V 7 bases and J 9 bases, with 13 bases left between them. Germline CDR1 MNHEY, CDR2 SMNVEV (reference sequence). CDR3 sequence: CASTRGVFSPLHF. The CDR3 DNA reads as TGTGCCAGCACCAGAGGCGTATTTTCACCCCTCCACTTT.

J is TRBJ2-7 and V is TRBV7-6; TRBD1 matches at 8 bases. This CDR3 region has 14 residues. In germline, CDR1 is SGHVS, CDR2 FNYEAQ. Unmatched junction bases numbered 2, after V lost 3 bases and J lost 1 base. The CDR3 is CASSFGTGSYEQYV. The CDR3 bases are TGTGCCAGCAGCTTCGGGACAGGATCCTACGAGCAGTACGTC.

The rearrangement uses TRBV6-1 and TRBJ2-3; D gene uncertain. With 4 bases removed from V and 2 bases from J, the gap between germline ends came to 10 bases. The CDR3 runs to 14 residues. Germline V gene lookup returns CDR1 MNHNS and CDR2 SASEGT. The DNA for the CDR3 is TGTGCCAGCAGTGGAACTATGACCACAGATACGCAGTATTTT. Its translation: CASSGTMTTDTQYF.

This rearrangement joins TRBV28 to TRBJ2-7; perhaps TRBD1 as D (5 bases). The CDR3 has 14 amino acids. Germline CDR1 is MDHEN and CDR2 is SYDVKM. V lost 4 bases and J lost 0, with 10 bases in between. This CDR3 is CASSSQAVSYEQYF. The CDR3 DNA sequence: TGTGCCAGCAGTTCACAGGCGGTCTCCTACGAGCAGTACTTC.

CDR3 sequence reads: CASSLKGAVNEKLFF. CDR3 DNA: TGTGCCAGCAGTTTAAAGGGGGCCGTTAATGAAAAACTGTTTTTT. The genes are TRBV27 and TRBJ1-4; TRBD1 matches at 7 bases. Trimming removed 2 bases from V and 4 bases from J; junction bases left unmatched: 4. Germline CDR1 reads MNHEY; CDR2 reads SMNVEV (reference sequence). The CDR3 has 15 residues.

CDR3 DNA: TGTGCCACCAGCAGAGAGAGGGGGAAGGGGAACACCGGGGAGCTGTTTTTT. The encoded protein is CATSRERGKGNTGELFF. This chain uses TRBV15 with TRBJ2-2; a weak D match, TRBD1 (6 bases). Deletions cut 0 bases from V and 1 base from J, with 12 bases between. Germline V gene sequence: CDR1 LNHNV, CDR2 YYDKDF (reference sequence). The CDR3 extends over 17 amino acids.

V and J are TRBV9 and TRBJ1-3, with a tentative D call TRBD1 (6 bases). This CDR3 has 19 residues. Germline loops: CDR1 SGDLS, CDR2 YYNGEE. The V and J ends lost 0 bases and 3 bases respectively, with 22 bases between them. CDR3 protein: CASSVVSGTWGENGNTIYF. In DNA, the CDR3 is TGTGCCAGCAGCGTAGTTTCGGGGACATGGGGTGAAAATGGAAACACCATATATTTT.

The chain uses TRBV28 and TRBJ2-7; either TRBD1 or TRBD2 may fit D (5 bases each). V gave up 10 bases and J gave up 3 bases, with 7 bases separating them. From germline, CDR1 is MDHEN and CDR2 SYDVKM. This CDR3 region has 10 residues. Here the CDR3 DNA reads TGTGCCATGGGGGACTACGAGCAGTACGTC. This gives the protein CAMGDYEQYV.

This clone was recorded only once. The rearrangement links TRBV7-2 to TRBJ2-7, with D possibly being TRBD1 (5 bases). Trimming took off 3 bases at V and 3 bases at J, with 18 bases between the two ends. Germline CDR1 and CDR2: SGHTA and FQGNSA. This CDR3 contains 16 residues. As DNA, the CDR3 is TGTGCCAGCAGCTTCCCCCCAACTTCAGGGCACTACGAGCAGTACGTC. This gives the protein CASSFPPTSGHYEQYV.

Only one count was recorded for this clone. The chain combines TRBV9 with TRBJ2-1, with 8 bases aligning to TRBD1. CDR3 size: 15 residues. In germline, CDR1 is SGDLS, CDR2 YYNGEE. J was trimmed by 5 bases and V by 3 bases; bases with no gene match: 7. The CDR3 DNA reads TGTGCCAGCAGCGCTGCGGACAGGGCGCACAATGAGCAGTTCTTC. Translation gives CASSAADRAHNEQFF.

The CDR3 nucleotides are TGCAGCGTTGAGGGACTAGCGGGCAAAAACATTCAGTACTTC. This encodes CSVEGLAGKNIQYF. The chain is built from TRBV29-1 and TRBJ2-4; 12 bases are shared with TRBD2. V shed 3 bases, J shed 3 bases, and the junction held 0 bases outside the gene matches. Germline V gene sequence: CDR1 SQVTM, CDR2 ANQGSEA. The CDR3 consists of 14 residues.

The chain links TRBV11-3 to TRBJ2-2; 7 bases fit TRBD2. Germline V CDR1 and CDR2: SGHNT, YENEEA. The V gene end was trimmed by 3 bases and the J gene end by 6 bases; junction bases not matched to a gene: 4. The CDR3 totals 14 residues. For the CDR3, the DNA is TGTGCCAGCAGCTTTGGGGGGGGTCCCGGGGAGCTGTTTTTT. It encodes CASSFGGGPGELFF.

This clone was detected a few times. The rearrangement links TRBV6-1 to TRBJ1-3; D call uncertain. The CDR3 totals 14 residues. Germline V lookup: CDR1 MNHNS, CDR2 SASEGT. The ends were cut back, 4 bases at V and 0 bases at J, with 7 bases in the middle. The CDR3 nucleotides are TGTGCCAGCAGTGCGTACAGCTCTGGAAACACCATATATTTT. Residues: CASSAYSSGNTIYF.

The rearrangement links TRBV28 to TRBJ2-1; 10 bases are a match to TRBD2. Germline CDR1 is MDHEN and CDR2 is SYDVKM. This CDR3 has 14 amino acids. Germline trimming cut 5 bases from V and 15 bases from J; bases unmatched to any gene: 13. CDR3 sequence (DNA): TGTGCCAGCAGTAGCGAACCGGGACTAGCGCGGACGTTCTTC. Translation: CASSSEPGLARTFF.